The present TCR beta chain was sequenced within a study of blood T cell repertoires in COVID-19. On the study more broadly: Samples representing acute and convalescent COVID-19 were sourced from the United States, Italy and Spain. The analysed material was cDNA or gDNA that came from T cells, B-cell-depleted T cells, or PBMCs.

The assay was immunoSEQ multiplex PCR, and TCRdb's table has in-frame clones only and misses some. The sample carries 85,000 to 95,000 clones, 87% recorded once. Trimming stripped 0 bases from V and 6 bases from J, with 12 bases between. There are 15 residues in the CDR3. The germline CDR1 and CDR2 sequences are MGHRA and YSYEKL. The TCR comes from an elderly woman with acute or convalescent COVID-19. The sequenced sample consisted of peripheral blood. The rearrangement uses TRBV4-1 and TRBJ1-5; the D gene is possibly TRBD1 (6 bases). The CDR3 bases are TGCGCCAGCAGCCAAGAGGGGGCCGGTACTCAGCCCCAGCATTTT. It is translated as CASSQEGAGTQPQHF.